Within the sample, the clone carrying this T cell receptor (beta chain) is medium-sized. The source of the sample is a study of cytotoxic CD8 clonotypes in ibrutinib-treated CLL. The overall study: After treatment lasting a median approximately eleven months, range 6 to 36, response samples were collected.

J lost 2 bases, V lost 4 bases, and 7 bases had no gene match. This CDR3 region has 15 residues. Per germline, CDR1 SNHLY and CDR2 FYNNEI. The repertoire was sequenced with immunoSEQ multiplex PCR; TCRdb's copy has only in-frame clones and lacks some. The table includes some 10,000 clones, 79% detected once. The sequence was collected from a human donor with chronic lymphocytic leukemia. The V call is TRBV2, the J call TRBJ2-7; 8 positions agree with TRBD2. The specimen comprised PBMCs, sampled at disease progression, from a patient treated with ibrutinib. CDR3 sequence: CASSVSSGGPYEQYF. The DNA for the CDR3 is TGTGCCAGCAGTGTGTCCAGCGGGGGACCCTACGAGCAGTACTTC.